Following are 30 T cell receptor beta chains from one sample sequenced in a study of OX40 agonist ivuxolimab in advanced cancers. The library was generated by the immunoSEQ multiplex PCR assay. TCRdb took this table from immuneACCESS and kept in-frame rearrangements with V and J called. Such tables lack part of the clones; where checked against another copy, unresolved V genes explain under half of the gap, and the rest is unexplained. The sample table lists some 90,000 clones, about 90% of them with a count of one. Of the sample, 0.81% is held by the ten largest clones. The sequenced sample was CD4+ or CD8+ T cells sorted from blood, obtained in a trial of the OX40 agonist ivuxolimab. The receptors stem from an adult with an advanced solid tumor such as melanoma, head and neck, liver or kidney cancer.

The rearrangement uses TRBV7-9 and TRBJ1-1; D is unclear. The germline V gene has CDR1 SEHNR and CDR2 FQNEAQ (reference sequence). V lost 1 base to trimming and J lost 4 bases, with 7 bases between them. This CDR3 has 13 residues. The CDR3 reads CASSLGAPTEAFF. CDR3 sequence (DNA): TGTGCCAGCAGCTTAGGGGCCCCCACTGAAGCTTTCTTT.

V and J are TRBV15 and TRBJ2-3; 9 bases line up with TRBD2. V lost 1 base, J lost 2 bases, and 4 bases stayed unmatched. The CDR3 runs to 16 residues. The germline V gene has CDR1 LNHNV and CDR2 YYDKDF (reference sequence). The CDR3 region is CATSRGLADYTDTQYF. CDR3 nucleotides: TGTGCCACCAGCAGAGGACTAGCGGACTACACAGATACGCAGTATTTT. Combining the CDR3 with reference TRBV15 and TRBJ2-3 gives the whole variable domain DAMVIQNPRYQVTQFGKPVTLSCSQTLNHNVMYWYQQKSSQAPKLLFHYYDKDFNNEADTPDNFQSRRPNTSFCFLDIRSPGLGDTAMYLCATSRGLADYTDTQYFGPGTRLTVL.

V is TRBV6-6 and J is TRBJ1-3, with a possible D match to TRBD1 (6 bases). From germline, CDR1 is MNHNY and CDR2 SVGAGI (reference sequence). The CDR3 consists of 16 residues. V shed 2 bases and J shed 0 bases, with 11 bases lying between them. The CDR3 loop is CASSYVTGRSGNTIYF. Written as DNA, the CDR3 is TGTGCCAGCAGTTACGTGACAGGCCGCTCTGGAAACACCATATATTTT.

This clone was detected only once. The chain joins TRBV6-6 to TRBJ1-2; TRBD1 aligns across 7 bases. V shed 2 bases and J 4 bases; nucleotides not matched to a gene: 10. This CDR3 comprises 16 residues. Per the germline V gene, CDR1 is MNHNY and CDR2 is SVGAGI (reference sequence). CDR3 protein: CASSYPPTGAIYGYTF. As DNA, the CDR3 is TGTGCCAGCAGTTACCCTCCCACAGGGGCGATCTATGGCTACACCTTC.

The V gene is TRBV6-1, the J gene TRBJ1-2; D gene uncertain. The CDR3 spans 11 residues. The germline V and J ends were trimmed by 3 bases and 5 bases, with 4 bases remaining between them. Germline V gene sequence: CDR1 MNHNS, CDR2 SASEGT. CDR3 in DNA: TGTGCCAGCAGTGATAGTTATGGCTACACCTTC. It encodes CASSDSYGYTF.

CDR3 nucleotides: TGTGCCAGCACCCGAGGGACAGGGGATACTGAAGCTTTCTTT. Residues: CASTRGTGDTEAFF. The V gene is TRBV28, the J gene TRBJ1-1; 10 bases align to TRBD1. The CDR3 is made up of 14 amino acids. Germline-derived CDR1 and CDR2 are MDHEN and SYDVKM. V lost 7 bases to trimming and J lost 5 bases; unmatched junction nucleotides: 7.

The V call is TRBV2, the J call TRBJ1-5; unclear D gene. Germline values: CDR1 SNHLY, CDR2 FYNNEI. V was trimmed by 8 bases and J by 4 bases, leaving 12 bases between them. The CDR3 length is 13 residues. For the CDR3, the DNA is TGTGCCAGCGATAGGGTTAGTAATCAGCCCCAGCATTTT. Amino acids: CASDRVSNQPQHF. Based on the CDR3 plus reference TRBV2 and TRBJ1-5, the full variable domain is EPEVTQTPSHQVTQMGQEVILRCVPISNHLYFYWYRQILGQKVEFLVSFYNNEISEKSEIFDDQFSVERPDGSNFTLKIRSTKLEDSAMYFCASDRVSNQPQHFGDGTRLSIL.

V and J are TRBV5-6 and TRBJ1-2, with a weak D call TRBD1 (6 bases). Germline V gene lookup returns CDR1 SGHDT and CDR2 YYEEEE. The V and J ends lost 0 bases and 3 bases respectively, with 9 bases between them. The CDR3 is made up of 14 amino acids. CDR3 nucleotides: TGTGCCAGCAGCTTGGACAGGGTCGACTATGGCTACACCTTC. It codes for CASSLDRVDYGYTF. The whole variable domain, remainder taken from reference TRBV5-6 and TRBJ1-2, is DAGVTQSPTHLIKTRGQQVTLRCSPKSGHDTVSWYQQALGQGPQFIFQYYEEEERQRGNFPDRFSGHQFPNYSSELNVNALLLGDSALYLCASSLDRVDYGYTFGSGTRLTVV.

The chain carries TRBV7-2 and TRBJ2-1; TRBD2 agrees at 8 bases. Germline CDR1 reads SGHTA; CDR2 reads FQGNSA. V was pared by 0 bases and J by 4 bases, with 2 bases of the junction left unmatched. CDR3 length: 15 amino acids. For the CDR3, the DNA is TGTGCCAGCAGCTTAGCTAGCGGGATGTACAATGAGCAGTTCTTC. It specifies CASSLASGMYNEQFF.

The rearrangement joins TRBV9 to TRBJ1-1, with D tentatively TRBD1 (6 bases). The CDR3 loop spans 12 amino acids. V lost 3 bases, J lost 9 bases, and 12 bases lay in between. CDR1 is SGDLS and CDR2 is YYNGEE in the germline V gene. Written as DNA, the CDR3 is TGTGCCAGCAGCGACCAGGACAGCCAAGCTTTCTTT. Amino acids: CASSDQDSQAFF.

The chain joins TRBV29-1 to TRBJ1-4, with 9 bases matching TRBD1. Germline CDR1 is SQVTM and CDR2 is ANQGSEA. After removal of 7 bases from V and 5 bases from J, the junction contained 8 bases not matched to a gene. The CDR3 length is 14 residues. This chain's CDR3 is CSATPGTGNEKLFF. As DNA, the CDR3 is TGCAGCGCCACTCCGGGGACAGGGAATGAAAAACTGTTTTTT.

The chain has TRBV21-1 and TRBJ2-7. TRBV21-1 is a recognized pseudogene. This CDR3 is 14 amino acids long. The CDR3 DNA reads TGTGCCAGCAGCACTCGGGACGGTCCTTGCGAGCAGTACTTC. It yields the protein CASSTRDGPCEQYF.

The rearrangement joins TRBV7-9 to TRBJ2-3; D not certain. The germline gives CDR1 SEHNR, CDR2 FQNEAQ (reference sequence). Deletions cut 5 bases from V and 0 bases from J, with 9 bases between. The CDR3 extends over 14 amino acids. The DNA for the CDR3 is TGTGCCAGCAGCCCAGATATTAGCACAGATACGCAGTATTTT. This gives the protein CASSPDISTDTQYF.

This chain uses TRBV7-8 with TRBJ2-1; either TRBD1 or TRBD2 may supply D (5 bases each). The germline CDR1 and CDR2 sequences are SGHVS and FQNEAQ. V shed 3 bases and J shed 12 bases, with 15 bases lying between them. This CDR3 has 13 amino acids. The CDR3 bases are TGTGCCAGCAGCTTGGGGGTCTCGGGCGGGCAGTTCTTC. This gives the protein CASSLGVSGGQFF.

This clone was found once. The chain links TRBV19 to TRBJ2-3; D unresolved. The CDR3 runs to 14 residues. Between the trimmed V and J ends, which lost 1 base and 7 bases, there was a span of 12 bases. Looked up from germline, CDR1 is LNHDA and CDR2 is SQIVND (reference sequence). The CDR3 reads CASSIVISRNTQYF. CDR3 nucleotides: TGTGCCAGTAGTATAGTGATTAGCCGGAATACGCAGTATTTT.

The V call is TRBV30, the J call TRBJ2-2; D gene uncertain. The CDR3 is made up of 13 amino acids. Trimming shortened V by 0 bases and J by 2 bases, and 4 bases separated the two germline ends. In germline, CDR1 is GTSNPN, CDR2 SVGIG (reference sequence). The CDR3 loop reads CAWSVGNTGELFF. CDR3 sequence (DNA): TGTGCCTGGAGTGTCGGAAACACCGGGGAGCTGTTTTTT.

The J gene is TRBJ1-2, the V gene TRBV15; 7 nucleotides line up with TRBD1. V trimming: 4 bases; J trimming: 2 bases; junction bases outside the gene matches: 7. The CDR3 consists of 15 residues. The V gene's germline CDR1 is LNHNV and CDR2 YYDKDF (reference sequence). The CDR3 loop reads CATSIMTGRNYGYTF. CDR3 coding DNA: TGTGCCACCAGCATCATGACAGGGCGAAACTATGGCTACACCTTC.

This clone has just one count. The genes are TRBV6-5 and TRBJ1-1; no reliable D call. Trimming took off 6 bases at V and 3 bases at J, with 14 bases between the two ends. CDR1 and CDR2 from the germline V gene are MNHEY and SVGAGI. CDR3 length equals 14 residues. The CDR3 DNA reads TGTGCCAGCAGACGGACCTGGGAGGACACTGAAGCTTTCTTT. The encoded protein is CASRRTWEDTEAFF.

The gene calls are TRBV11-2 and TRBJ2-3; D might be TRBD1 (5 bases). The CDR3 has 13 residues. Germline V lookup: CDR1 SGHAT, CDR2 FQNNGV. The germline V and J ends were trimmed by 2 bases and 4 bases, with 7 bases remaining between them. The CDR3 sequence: CASSLSRADTQYF. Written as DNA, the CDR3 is TGTGCCAGCAGCTTATCCAGGGCAGATACGCAGTATTTT. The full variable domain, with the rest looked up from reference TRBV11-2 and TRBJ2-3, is EAGVAQSPRYKIIEKRQSVAFWCNPISGHATLYWYQQILGQGPKLLIQFQNNGVVDDSQLPKDRFSAERLKGVDSTLKIQPAKLEDSAVYLCASSLSRADTQYFGPGTRLTVL.

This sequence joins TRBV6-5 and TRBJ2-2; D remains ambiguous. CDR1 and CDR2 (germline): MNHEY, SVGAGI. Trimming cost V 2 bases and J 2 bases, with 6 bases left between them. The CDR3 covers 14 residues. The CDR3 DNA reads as TGTGCCAGCAGTTACCCGAGTAACACCGGGGAGCTGTTTTTT. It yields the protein CASSYPSNTGELFF.

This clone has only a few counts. CDR3: CASSRGQVYGYTF. The DNA of the CDR3 is TGCGCCAGCAGCCGCGGACAGGTCTATGGCTACACCTTC. The chain uses TRBV4-1 and TRBJ1-2; TRBD1 matches 7 bases. Germline-derived CDR1 and CDR2 are MGHRA and YSYEKL. The CDR3 covers 13 residues. The trim removed 4 bases at V and 4 bases at J, leaving 3 bases unmatched.

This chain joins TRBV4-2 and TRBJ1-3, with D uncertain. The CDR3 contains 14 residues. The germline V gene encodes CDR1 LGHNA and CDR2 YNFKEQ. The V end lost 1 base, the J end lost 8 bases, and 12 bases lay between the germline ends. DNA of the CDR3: TGTGCCAGCAGCCAAGGACAAGGGTTGCACACCATATATTTT. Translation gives CASSQGQGLHTIYF.

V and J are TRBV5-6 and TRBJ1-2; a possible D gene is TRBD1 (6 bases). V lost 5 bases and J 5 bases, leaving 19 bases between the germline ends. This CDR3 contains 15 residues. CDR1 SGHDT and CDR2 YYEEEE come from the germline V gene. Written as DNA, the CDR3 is TGTGCCAGCAGTCGCGACCAGGGGTCCTATTATGGCTACACCTTC. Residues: CASSRDQGSYYGYTF.

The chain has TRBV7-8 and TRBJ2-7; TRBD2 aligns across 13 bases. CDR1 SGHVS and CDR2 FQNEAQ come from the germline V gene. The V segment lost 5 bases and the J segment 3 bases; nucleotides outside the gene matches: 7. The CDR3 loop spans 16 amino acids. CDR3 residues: CASSPGTSGTIYEQYF. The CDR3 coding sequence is TGTGCCAGCAGCCCCGGGACTAGCGGGACCATCTACGAGCAGTACTTC.

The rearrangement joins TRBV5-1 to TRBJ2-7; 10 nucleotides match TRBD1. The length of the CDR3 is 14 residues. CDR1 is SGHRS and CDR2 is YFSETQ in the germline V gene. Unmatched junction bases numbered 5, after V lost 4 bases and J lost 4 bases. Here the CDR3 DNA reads TGCGCCAGCAGCCCCGGGACAGGGGAGTACGAGCAGTACTTC. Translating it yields CASSPGTGEYEQYF.

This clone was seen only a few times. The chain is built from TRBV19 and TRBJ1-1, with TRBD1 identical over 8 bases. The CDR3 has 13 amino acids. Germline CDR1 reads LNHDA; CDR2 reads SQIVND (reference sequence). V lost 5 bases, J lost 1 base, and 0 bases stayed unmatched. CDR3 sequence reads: CASSDRGNTEAFF. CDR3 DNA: TGTGCCAGTAGTGACAGGGGGAACACTGAAGCTTTCTTT.

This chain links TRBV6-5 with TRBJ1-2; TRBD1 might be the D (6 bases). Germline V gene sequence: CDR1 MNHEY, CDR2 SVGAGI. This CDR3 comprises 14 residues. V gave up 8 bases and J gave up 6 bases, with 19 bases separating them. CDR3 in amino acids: CASAIGGRRNGYTF. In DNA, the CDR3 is TGTGCCAGCGCAATTGGGGGGCGCAGGAATGGCTACACCTTC.

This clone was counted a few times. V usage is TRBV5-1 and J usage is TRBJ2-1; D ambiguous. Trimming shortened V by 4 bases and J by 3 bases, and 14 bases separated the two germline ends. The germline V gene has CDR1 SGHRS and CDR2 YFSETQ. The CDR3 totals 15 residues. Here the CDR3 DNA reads TGCGCCAGCAGCCCCTCAGGCAGCAACTACAATGAGCAGTTCTTC. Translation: CASSPSGSNYNEQFF.

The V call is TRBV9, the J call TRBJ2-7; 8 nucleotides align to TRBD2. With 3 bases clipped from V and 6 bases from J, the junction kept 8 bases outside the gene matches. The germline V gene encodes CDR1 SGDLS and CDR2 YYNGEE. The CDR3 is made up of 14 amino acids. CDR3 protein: CASSGGLVSGEQYF. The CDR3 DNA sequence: TGTGCCAGCAGCGGGGGACTAGTCTCCGGCGAGCAGTACTTC.

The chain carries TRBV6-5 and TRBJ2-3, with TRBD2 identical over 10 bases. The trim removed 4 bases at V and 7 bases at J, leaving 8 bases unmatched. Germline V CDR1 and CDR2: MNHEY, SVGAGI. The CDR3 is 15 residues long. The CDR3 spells CASSFSGRAVNTQYF. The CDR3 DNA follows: TGTGCCAGCAGTTTCAGCGGGAGGGCCGTAAATACGCAGTATTTT.